This T cell receptor (beta chain) is drawn from a study of blood T cell repertoires in COVID-19. Study information: COVID-19 samples collected from the United States, Italy and Spain covered acute and convalescent phases. Sample material is recorded as cDNA or gDNA derived from T cells, B-cell-depleted T cells, or PBMCs.

Per the germline V gene, CDR1 is SGHTA and CDR2 is FQGTGA. This CDR3 has 14 residues. V lost 5 bases and J lost 9; bases outside the gene matches: 9. In the original analysis: Amplification of reference gene primers provided the estimated nucleated cell counts. The data were produced by immunoSEQ multiplex PCR, yet TCRdb's version contains in-frame clones alone and is incomplete. V, J and clone size reflect that table, while D and trimming were determined from the DNA. The table has 300,000 to 450,000 clones, 85% seen once. The sample holds one count of this clone. The chain links TRBV7-3 to TRBJ2-1, with 8 bases matching TRBD2. The TCR sequence derives from a woman between 18 and 29 years old with acute or convalescent COVID-19. The source material was peripheral blood. This CDR3 is CASSTPGGRGEQFF. In DNA, the CDR3 is TGTGCCAGCAGCACGCCGGGGGGGCGGGGTGAGCAGTTCTTC.